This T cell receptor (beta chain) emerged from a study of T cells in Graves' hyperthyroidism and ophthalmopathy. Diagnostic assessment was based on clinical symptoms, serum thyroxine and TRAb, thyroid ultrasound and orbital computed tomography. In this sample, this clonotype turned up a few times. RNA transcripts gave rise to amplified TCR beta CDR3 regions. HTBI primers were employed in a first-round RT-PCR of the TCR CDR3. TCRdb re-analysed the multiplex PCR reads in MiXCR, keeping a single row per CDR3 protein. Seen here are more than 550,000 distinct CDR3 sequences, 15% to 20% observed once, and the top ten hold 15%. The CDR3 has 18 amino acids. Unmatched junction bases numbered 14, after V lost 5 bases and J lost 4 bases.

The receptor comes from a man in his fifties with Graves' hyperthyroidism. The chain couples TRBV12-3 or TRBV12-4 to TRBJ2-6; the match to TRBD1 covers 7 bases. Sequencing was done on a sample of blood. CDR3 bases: TGTGCCAGCAGTCTAAACAGGGGCTTATTTCTGGGGGCCAACGTCCTGACTTTC. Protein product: CASSLNRGLFLGANVLTF.